The 21 T cell receptor beta chains listed next were all sequenced from one sample in a study of cytomegalovirus exposure and HLA in healthy donors. The study ran its PCR with 60 Vbeta and 13 Jbeta primers. TCRdb's copy holds only in-frame clones and misses some; the assay was immunoSEQ multiplex PCR. Of about 180,000 clones listed, roughly four fifths are singletons. Material: PBMCs. The receptors derive from a woman in her 30s in good health and CMV-seronegative.

CDR3 in DNA: TGTGCCAGCAGTTTATGGAGACAGGGCCACGAGCAGTACTTC. Amino acid sequence: CASSLWRQGHEQYF. The rearrangement links TRBV28 to TRBJ2-7; 7 nucleotides agree with TRBD1. The ends lost 0 bases at V and 5 bases at J; junction bases unmatched: 4. The germline gives CDR1 MDHEN, CDR2 SYDVKM. There are 14 residues in the CDR3.

V gene TRBV6-6 combines with J gene TRBJ2-1; D uncertain. Looked up from germline, CDR1 is MNHNY and CDR2 is SVGAGI (reference sequence). V lost 7 bases and J 7 bases, leaving 14 bases between the germline ends. The CDR3 is made up of 13 amino acids. CDR3 amino acids: CASKSALGNEQFF. DNA for the CDR3: TGTGCCAGCAAGTCAGCGCTCGGGAATGAGCAGTTCTTC.

The rearrangement joins TRBV4-1 to TRBJ2-4, with a possible D match to TRBD1 (6 bases). CDR1 and CDR2 (germline): MGHRA, YSYEKL. The ends were cut back, 1 base at V and 0 bases at J, with 13 bases in the middle. The CDR3 is made up of 17 amino acids. CDR3 sequence reads: CASSQVSRGLAKNIQYF. The DNA of the CDR3 is TGCGCCAGCAGCCAAGTCAGCAGGGGCCTAGCCAAAAACATTCAGTACTTC.

This clone was picked up a small number of times. J is TRBJ1-6 and V is TRBV27; D might be TRBD1 (5 bases). The V end was cut by 5 bases, the J end by 2 bases, with 10 bases between. Germline V gives CDR1 MNHEY, CDR2 SMNVEV (reference sequence). This CDR3 is built from 15 residues. The CDR3 here is CASSPIGAYNSPLHF. In DNA, the CDR3 is TGTGCCAGCAGTCCCATAGGGGCCTATAATTCACCCCTCCACTTT.

The CDR3 DNA follows: TGTGCCAGCAGCTTACAGCTCTCCTACGAGCAGTACTTC. Protein product: CASSLQLSYEQYF. J is TRBJ2-7 and V is TRBV5-6; D unresolved. Trimming removed 2 bases from V and 0 bases from J, with 6 bases in between. This CDR3 comprises 13 residues. Germline V gene data show CDR1 as SGHDT and CDR2 as YYEEEE.

The chain has TRBV6-5 and TRBJ2-7; 7 nucleotides agree with TRBD2. CDR3 length: 13 residues. The J segment lost 3 bases and the V segment lost 2 bases, leaving 1 base of the junction unmatched. Per germline, CDR1 MNHEY and CDR2 SVGAGI. The CDR3, as DNA: TGTGCCAGCAGTTACGCGGGAGACTACGAGCAGTACTTC. Its translation: CASSYAGDYEQYF.

The chain has TRBV28 and TRBJ2-7; D perhaps matches TRBD2 (5 bases). Germline V gene lookup returns CDR1 MDHEN and CDR2 SYDVKM. CDR3 length equals 18 residues. V dropped 4 bases and J dropped 3 bases, with 25 bases sitting between them. CDR3 in DNA: TGTGCCAGCAGTTCGATCCCATTCCCGGGTCCTGAGGGCTACGAGCAGTACTTC. Translated: CASSSIPFPGPEGYEQYF.

The V call is TRBV11-2, the J call TRBJ2-5; 12 bases line up with TRBD1. CDR3 length: 17 amino acids. Germline CDR1 SGHAT, CDR2 FQNNGV. V lost 5 bases to trimming and J lost 5 bases; unmatched junction nucleotides: 12. The CDR3 here is CASSPGTGGESRETQYF. The DNA of the CDR3 is TGTGCCAGCAGCCCAGGGACAGGGGGCGAGAGTAGGGAGACCCAGTACTTC.

The count of this clone is one. This chain links TRBV5-1 with TRBJ2-3, with D possibly TRBD2 on 6 matching bases. Germline CDR1 is SGHRS and CDR2 is YFSETQ. Trimming stripped 0 bases from V and 6 bases from J, with 20 bases between. The CDR3 loop spans 17 amino acids. The CDR3 region has the DNA TGCGCCAGCAGCTTGGTACCGCGCGGGATGGAGTCGGATACGCAGTATTTT. Amino acid sequence: CASSLVPRGMESDTQYF.

The CDR3 nucleotides are TGTGCCAGCAGTTGGGACGGGAGGGCCCACGAGCAGTACTTC. This encodes CASSWDGRAHEQYF. The chain combines TRBV27 with TRBJ2-5, with 8 bases that match TRBD2. The J call is in doubt because the DNA end fits TRBJ2-7 better. The germline gives CDR1 MNHEY, CDR2 SMNVEV (reference sequence). The CDR3 is made up of 14 amino acids.

The chain employs TRBV28 and TRBJ1-2; 9 positions match TRBD1. The length of the CDR3 is 15 residues. With V trimmed by 5 bases and J by 3 bases, 7 bases remained unmatched. CDR1 MDHEN and CDR2 SYDVKM come from the germline V gene. Here the CDR3 reads CASSRPGQGYYGYTF. The CDR3 coding sequence is TGTGCCAGCAGTCGTCCGGGACAGGGTTACTATGGCTACACCTTC.

The CDR3 region is CASSSGQVNEQFF. The DNA of the CDR3 is TGTGCCAGCAGCTCCGGACAGGTCAATGAGCAGTTCTTC. The V and J genes are TRBV28 and TRBJ2-1; TRBD1 aligns across 7 bases. V lost 6 bases and J lost 6; bases outside the gene matches: 5. Germline V CDR1 and CDR2: MDHEN, SYDVKM. CDR3 length: 13 residues. Combining the CDR3 with reference TRBV28 and TRBJ2-1 gives the whole variable domain DVKVTQSSRYLVKRTGEKVFLECVQDMDHENMFWYRQDPGLGLRLIYFSYDVKMKEKGDIPEGYSVSREKKERFSLILESASTNQTSMYLCASSSGQVNEQFFGPGTRLTVL.

The rearrangement joins TRBV27 to TRBJ1-1, with TRBD1 matching 7 bases. The CDR3 totals 14 residues. Losses at the gene ends were 4 bases for V and 5 bases for J; bases not matched to a gene: 7. Germline CDR1 is MNHEY and CDR2 is SMNVEV (reference sequence). CDR3 bases: TGTGCCAGCAGTTCAATTACAGGGGATACTGAAGCTTTCTTT. It is translated as CASSSITGDTEAFF.

This sequence joins TRBV30 and TRBJ1-5; the D gene is possibly TRBD1 (6 bases). Trimming shortened V by 3 bases and J by 4 bases, and 13 bases separated the two germline ends. The CDR3 is 14 residues long. Germline assignment: CDR1 GTSNPN and CDR2 SVGIG (reference sequence). CDR3 amino acids: CAWRGTGSNQPQHF. The CDR3 DNA reads TGTGCCTGGAGAGGTACAGGGAGTAATCAGCCCCAGCATTTT.

The rearrangement uses TRBV5-1 and TRBJ2-7; 7 bases match TRBD1. CDR1 is SGHRS and CDR2 is YFSETQ in the germline V gene. The CDR3 spans 14 residues. The junction had 10 bases not matched to a gene; V was cut back by 6 bases and J by 4 bases. In nucleotides, the CDR3 is TGCGCCAGCAAGAAGACGGGACAGAAATACGAGCAGTACTTC. This encodes CASKKTGQKYEQYF.

This clone appeared a few times. The chain is built from TRBV6-1 and TRBJ2-7, with D tentatively TRBD1 (5 bases). V lost 7 bases, J lost 3 bases, and 19 bases lay in between. This CDR3 comprises 15 residues. Per germline, CDR1 MNHNS and CDR2 SASEGT. For the CDR3, the DNA is TGTGCCAGCACCCGTCAGGGCTACCTAGGCTACGAGCAGTACTTC. Amino acids: CASTRQGYLGYEQYF.

The CDR3 here is CASLKTFDTGELFF. The CDR3 region has the DNA TGTGCCAGCCTGAAGACATTCGACACCGGGGAGCTGTTTTTT. The gene calls are TRBV6-5 and TRBJ2-2; no reliable D call. The V and J ends lost 8 bases and 3 bases respectively, with 13 bases between them. Germline loops: CDR1 MNHEY, CDR2 SVGAGI. The CDR3 length is 14 residues.

The chain couples TRBV6-5 to TRBJ1-2, with 7 bases identical to TRBD1. CDR3 length: 14 residues. Germline CDR1 reads MNHEY; CDR2 reads SVGAGI. Unmatched junction bases numbered 8, after V lost 6 bases and J lost 4 bases. The CDR3 bases are TGTGCCAGCAGCCAACCTTCAGGGGGCTATGGCTACACCTTC. It yields the protein CASSQPSGGYGYTF.

Only a few counts were recorded for this clone. This sequence joins TRBV6-5 and TRBJ2-5, with 9 bases aligning to TRBD1. This CDR3 has 15 residues. Trimming took 1 base from V and 2 from J; bases not matched to a gene: 2. CDR1 is MNHEY and CDR2 is SVGAGI in the germline V gene. The CDR3 spells CASSYYRGLQETQYF. Here the CDR3 DNA reads TGTGCCAGCAGTTACTACAGGGGGCTACAAGAGACCCAGTACTTC.

This clone was seen more than once but under ten times. This chain uses TRBV5-4 with TRBJ1-2; TRBD1 is a possible D gene (5 bases). The CDR3 sequence is 13 residues long. V was cut by 2 bases and J by 10 bases, with 15 bases left in between. Per germline, CDR1 SGHNT and CDR2 YYREEE (reference sequence). The CDR3 coding sequence is TGTGCCAGCAGCTTCTCGGGACTCGATATCTACACCTTC. Protein: CASSFSGLDIYTF.

The chain uses TRBV7-7 and TRBJ2-2, with TRBD2 as a possible D gene (5 bases). CDR3 length: 13 amino acids. CDR1 and CDR2 from the germline V gene are SSHAT and FNYEAQ (reference sequence). V dropped 3 bases and J dropped 5 bases, with 7 bases sitting between them. The CDR3 DNA follows: TGTGCCAGCAGCTTCCTAGCAACCGGGGAGCTGTTTTTT. Amino acid sequence: CASSFLATGELFF.